This passage covers 6 T cell receptor beta chains from one sample sequenced in a study of regulatory T cells in long-lasting Graves disease. Both iRepertoire HTBI primers and Arm-PCR of CDR3 regions were used to build the TCR beta libraries. Each CDR3 protein gets one entry after TCRdb re-called the multiplex PCR reads with MiXCR. There are 400,000 or so distinct CDR3 sequences in the sample; 23% occur only once, and about 27% lies in the top ten. Indicated time point: persistent/refractory GD, antithyroid drugs over 5 years with positive TRAb. With RNA extracted from PBMCs as input, the TCR library was made. The material was peripheral blood mononuclear cells (PBMCs), obtained when the disease was refractory, from a patient treated with antithyroid drugs. Receptor source: a female donor with Graves disease.

This clonotype was detected many times. V gene TRBV9 combines with J gene TRBJ2-2; D not resolved. CDR1 and CDR2 (germline): SGDLS, YYNGEE. The CDR3 is 14 residues long. The V and J ends lost 0 bases and 7 bases respectively, with 10 bases between them. In nucleotides, the CDR3 is TGTGCCAGCAGCGTAGCTCGGAGAAGCGGGGAGCTGTTTTTT. Translated, it gives CASSVARRSGELFF.

Ten or more counts support this clonotype. V and J are TRBV5-6 and TRBJ2-5; a weak D match, TRBD1 (5 bases). Germline CDR1 and CDR2: SGHDT and YYEEEE. V lost 2 bases and J lost 5, with 10 bases in between. The CDR3 contains 13 residues. CDR3 sequence: CASSLKGIETQYF. Here the CDR3 DNA reads TGTGCCAGCAGCTTAAAGGGGATCGAGACCCAGTACTTC.

About this clonotype itself: The junction shows a germline mismatch at one end, possibly a read error. The chain couples TRBV10-3 to TRBJ2-2; D tentatively reads TRBD1 or TRBD2 (6 bases each). Germline loops: CDR1 ENHRY, CDR2 SYGVKD. The CDR3 sequence is 13 residues long. CDR3 amino acids: CAVTRGLAGELLF. The CDR3 coding sequence is TGTGCCGTAACCAGGGGACTGGCCGGGGAGCTGCTTTTT.

This sequence joins TRBV10-3 and TRBJ1-1; no definite D call. Trimming stripped 0 bases from V and 4 bases from J, with 3 bases between. Germline V CDR1 and CDR2: ENHRY, SYGVKD. This CDR3 has 12 amino acids. CDR3 nucleotide sequence: TGTGCCATCAGTGAGTCTGGCACTGAAGCTTTCTTT. Translating gives CAISESGTEAFF.

The V call is TRBV10-3, the J call TRBJ1-1; the D is unclear. The V and J ends lost 7 bases and 4 bases respectively, with 13 bases between them. The CDR3 contains 13 residues. The germline V gene encodes CDR1 ENHRY and CDR2 SYGVKD. CDR3 in DNA: TGTGCCATCAACCCCTCCGGTGGCACTGAAGCTTTCTTT. Protein sequence: CAINPSGGTEAFF.

Points on this clonotype: Given a much more abundant clone one base away, this may be a read error. The chain employs TRBV7-2 and TRBJ1-5, with a tentative D call TRBD1 (6 bases). The CDR3 length is 15 residues. The V and J ends lost 2 bases and 7 bases respectively, with 15 bases between them. Germline V gives CDR1 SGHTA, CDR2 FQGNSA. CDR3 in amino acids: CASSLPRQAKQPQHF. The CDR3 coding sequence is TGTGCCAGCAGCTTACCTAGACAGGCCAAGCAGCCCCAGCATTTT.